This TCR beta chain was captured in a study of CD8+ T cells in alopecia areata (dated by TCRdb to the late 2010s). Study-wide context: The treated patients, all with moderate-to-severe alopecia areata, were enrolled in an open-label pilot trial of oral tofacitinib given at 5 to 10 mg twice daily. Patients received tofacitinib for 6 to 18 months and were then followed off drug for 6 months to check for delayed response and recurrence. The study used high-throughput TCRbeta sequencing to examine T cell clonal expansion in alopecia areata, in both the C3H/HeJ mouse model and human patients. Tofacitinib-treated patients had biopsies at baseline and at 4 and 24 weeks of treatment, with a later scalp biopsy in several patients. TCRbeta CDR3 regions were amplified by immunoSEQ multiplex PCR using 35 Vbeta forward and 13 Jbeta reverse primers. Scalp clonality was compared across normal scalp (n=4), patchy alopecia areata scalp (n=8), and alopecia totalis/universalis scalp (n=8). For the treated patients, the SALT score, which quantifies what percentage of scalp surface area is affected, served as the measure of disease severity. In humans, TCRbeta sequencing was performed on scalp tissue and on sorted CD4+ and CD8+ peripheral blood T cells from healthy controls and from patients with patchy or totalis/universalis alopecia areata. RNA came from the PAXgene miRNA kit for fixed scalp, the miRNeasy kit for PBMCs, and the RNeasy kit for mouse skin. What the authors observed across the whole study: The treated cohort was small, with a single nonresponder, so links between baseline CD8+ expansion and response need larger studies. During tofacitinib treatment, many expanded lesional clones stuck around in both scalp and blood, and this persistence may partly explain why relapse happens after treatment is stopped. Compared with normal scalp, lesional scalp, particularly in alopecia totalis/universalis, had higher clonality and more expanded CD8+ clones, which suggests antigenic drive. Resident alphabeta T cells in normal human skin are also sequenced, complicating scalp TCR repertoire analysis, unlike mouse skin dominated by gammadelta T cells. Compared with mice, TCR sequences shared between patients were less clear, possibly partly because of HLA diversity across the patient population. Tofacitinib significantly decreased scalp clonality and the number of expanded CD8+ clones among the top 100 scalp clones.

The CDR3 runs 14 residues from the cysteine to the phenylalanine. Left in the record is the CDR3 DNA by itself, 42 bases read in frame from the first base. CDR1 is given as SGHRS and CDR2 as YFSETQ, both from the germline V gene. V is cut back by 4 bases and J by 4 bases, with 4 bases in the junction unmatched. For this clone: It lacks a known antigen. One base away there is no much larger clone; base qualities are not given.

The library was obtained by the immunoSEQ multiplex PCR assay. To provide template for TCR sequencing, every sample had RNA extracted and reverse transcribed into cDNA. First-strand cDNA was synthesized using SuperScript III with a 2:1 mix of oligo-dT and random hexamers. A synthetic immune receptor repertoire was used to measure amplification bias, and any remaining bias was corrected computationally. Turning to the authors' computational methods: Raw reads were preprocessed for error removal, and CDR3 was defined according to IMGT conventions as running from the conserved cysteine to phenylalanine. To get clonality, Shannon entropy was normalized by log2 of the number of productive unique TCRs and the result was subtracted from 1. Whether each scalp clone was CD4 or CD8 was inferred by checking scalp TCRbeta sequences against the CD4 and CD8 repertoires from sorted blood. Not all clones reach the TCRdb copy of this immuneACCESS table, which keeps in-frame sequences only. Checked studies attribute under half of the gap to unresolved V genes and leave the rest unexplained. That table furnishes V, J and clone size, whereas the DNA furnished D and trimming. A total of over 250,000 clones appear in this sample, 60% of them only once. Of the sample, roughly 0.93% falls within the top ten clones.

The sample's treatment or condition label is to be understood as: oral pan-JAK inhibitor, 5-10 mg twice daily. From alopecia areata patients, peripheral blood was collected along with lesional scalp punch biopsies. PBMCs were isolated by density centrifugation and stained for CD3, CD4 and CD8, after which CD4+ and CD8+ T cells were sorted on a FACSAria. The sequenced sample was CD4+ T cells sorted from blood, obtained at roughly week 52, from a patient treated with tofacitinib. The sequence was collected from a human donor with alopecia areata. Recombination joined TRBV5-1 with TRBJ2-5, with TRBD2 identical over 10 junction bases. The bases are TGCGCCAGCAGCCCGGGACTAGCGAGAGAGACCCAGTACTTC. It translates to CASSPGLARETQYF.